The source of this T cell receptor (beta chain) is a study of immune heterogeneity within non-small cell lung tumors (dated by TCRdb to 2016 to 2019). Broadly, across the study: By histology, a few squamous cell carcinomas, 10 non-squamous carcinomas and 1 tumor not otherwise specified were included. Whole-exome sequencing, RNA-seq and TCR beta repertoire sequencing were combined for multiple spatially distinct regions from each NSCLC tumor so that intratumoral immune heterogeneity could be examined. Transcriptome data were available for just 35 to 50 loci from 12 patients, whereas TCR repertoire analysis spanned about 60 tumor loci from some 16 patients. Neoantigen binding to each patient's HLA alleles was predicted with netMHCpan-3.0 for mutant peptides of 8 to 11 amino acids. The investigation overall reported the following: Identical dominant CDR3B clonotypes recurred across loci within a patient, yet different tumor locations also harbored unique high-frequency clones. High-frequency TCR beta clonotypes were largely distinct between individual patients. Local tumor mutational burden and local T-cell repertoire clonality had a statistically significant but moderate positive correlation (R about 0.34).

Comments on this clonotype: The clone's antigen remains unknown. No base-level quality is on record; no much larger clone is a single base apart.

Genomic DNA extracted from bulk tumor tissue served as TCR template, with 600 ng gDNA amplified per sample. During surgery, multiple biopsies were taken from each primary tumor, with sampling sites spaced as far apart as possible within the tumor mass. Patients in the study cohort, which was described as untreated, were newly diagnosed NSCLC cases going through curative surgery. The samples came from approximately 14 patients with newly diagnosed non-small cell lung cancer who were having surgery intended to be curative. Resected tumor masses were reviewed by two independent pathologists. Only high-quality DNA and RNA samples were carried forward to sequencing. There are 15 amino acids in the CDR3, from cysteine to phenylalanine inclusive. CDR3 DNA is the only sequence kept; it has 45 bases, read in frame from the first base. From the germline V gene, CDR1 is SGHTA and CDR2 is FQGTGA. A distance of 8 bases separates the germline ends of V and J, which lose 2 bases and 0 bases respectively.

A multiplex PCR system amplified the TCR beta CDR3 region, with a first 10-cycle round using 32 V-gene forward and 13 J-gene reverse primers. First-round PCR used a QIAGEN Multiplex PCR Kit, and primer sequences were filed in Chinese patent CN105087789A. In a second PCR round, Illumina universal primers were added with the Phusion High-Fidelity PCR Kit. Paired-end sequencing of TCR libraries was carried out on the Illumina HiSeq X Ten platform at a read length of 151 bp. Under the source paper's analysis protocol: Cutadapt removed reads without multiplex PCR primers, PEAR merged read pairs, and MiXCR with default settings called CDR3 regions. Shannon entropy measured repertoire diversity, and clonality was calculated as one minus the Shannon entropy divided by the ln of the count of productive unique sequences. Dominant or high-frequency T-cell clones were defined as clonotypes at frequencies of at least 0.5%. TCRdb reanalyzed the raw reads on its own, using fastp at Q25 for trimming and MiXCR for clone calling, and kept in-frame beta chains. Entries that share a CDR3 protein sequence are merged under the most common genes and DNA. The V and J calls and clone size are TCRdb's, not the authors'. Here the sample has fewer than 3,500 distinct CDR3 sequences; about 49% occur a single time. About a tenth of the sample belongs to the ten largest clones.

The chain is assembled from TRBV7-3 and TRBJ2-1, with no confident D gene call. The TCR was taken from a man aged 65-85 years with non-small cell lung cancer. Sequenced material: lung tumor tissue. The CDR3 reads as follows: CASSLLQSSYNEQFF. The bases read TGTGCCAGCAGCTTATTACAGAGCTCCTACAATGAGCAGTTCTTC. The reference TRBV7-3 and TRBJ2-1 proteins fill in what lies around the CDR3, so the full variable domain reads GAGVSQTPSNKVTEKGKYVELRCDPISGHTALYWYRQSLGQGPEFLIYFQGTGAADDSGLPNDRFFAVRPEGSVSTLKIQRTERGDSAVYLCASSLLQSSYNEQFFGPGTRLTVL.